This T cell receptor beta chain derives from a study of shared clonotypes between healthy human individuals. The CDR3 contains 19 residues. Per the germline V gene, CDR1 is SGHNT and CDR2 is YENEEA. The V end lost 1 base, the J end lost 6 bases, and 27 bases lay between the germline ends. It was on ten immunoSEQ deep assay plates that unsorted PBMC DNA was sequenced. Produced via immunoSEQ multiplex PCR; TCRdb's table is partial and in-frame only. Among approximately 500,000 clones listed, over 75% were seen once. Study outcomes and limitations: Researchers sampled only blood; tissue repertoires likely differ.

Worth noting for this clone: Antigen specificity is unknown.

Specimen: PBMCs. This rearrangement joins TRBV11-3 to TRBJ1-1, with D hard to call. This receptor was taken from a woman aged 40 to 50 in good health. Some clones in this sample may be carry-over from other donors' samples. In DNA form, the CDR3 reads TGTGCCAGCAGCTTAGGTATGAAGGTTTACCCTCCCTCGGTGGCTGAAGCTTTCTTT. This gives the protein CASSLGMKVYPPSVAEAFF.